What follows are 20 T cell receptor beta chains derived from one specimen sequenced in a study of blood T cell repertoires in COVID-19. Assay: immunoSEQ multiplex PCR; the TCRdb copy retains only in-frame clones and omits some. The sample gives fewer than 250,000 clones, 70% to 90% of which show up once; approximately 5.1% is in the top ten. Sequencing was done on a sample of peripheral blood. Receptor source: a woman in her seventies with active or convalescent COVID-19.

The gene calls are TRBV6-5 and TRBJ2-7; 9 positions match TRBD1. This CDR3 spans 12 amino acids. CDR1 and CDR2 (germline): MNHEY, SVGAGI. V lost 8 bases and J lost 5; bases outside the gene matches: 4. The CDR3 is CASGTGRNEQYF. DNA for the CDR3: TGTGCCAGCGGGACAGGGCGTAACGAGCAGTACTTC.

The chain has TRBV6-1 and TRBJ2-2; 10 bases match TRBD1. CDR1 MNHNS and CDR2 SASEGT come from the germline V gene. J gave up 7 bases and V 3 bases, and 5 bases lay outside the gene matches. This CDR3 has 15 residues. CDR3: CASSDDRGRVGELFF. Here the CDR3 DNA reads TGTGCCAGCAGTGATGACAGGGGGCGAGTCGGGGAGCTGTTTTTT.

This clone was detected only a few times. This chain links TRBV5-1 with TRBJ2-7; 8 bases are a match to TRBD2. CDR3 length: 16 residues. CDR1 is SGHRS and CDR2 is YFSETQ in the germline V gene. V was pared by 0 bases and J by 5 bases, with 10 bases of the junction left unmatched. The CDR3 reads CASSLAGGVLRDEQYF. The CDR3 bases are TGCGCCAGCAGCTTGGCCGGGGGGGTTCTCAGGGACGAGCAGTACTTC.

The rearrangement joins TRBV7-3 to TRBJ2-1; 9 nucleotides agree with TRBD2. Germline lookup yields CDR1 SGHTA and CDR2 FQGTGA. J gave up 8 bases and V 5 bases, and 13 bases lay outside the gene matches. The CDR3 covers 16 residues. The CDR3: CASSPGGTSSTHEQFF. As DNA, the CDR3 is TGTGCCAGCAGCCCCGGCGGGACTAGCTCCACCCATGAGCAGTTCTTC.

In DNA, the CDR3 is TGTGCCAGCAGTGTCCGACAGCAGGGACTCATCAGCTCTGGAAACACCATATATTTT. Its protein is CASSVRQQGLISSGNTIYF. V gene TRBV6-1 combines with J gene TRBJ1-3, with D possibly being TRBD1 (5 bases). The V gene lost 4 bases and the J gene lost 0 bases, with 22 bases spanning the gap. The CDR3 totals 19 residues. The V gene's germline CDR1 is MNHNS and CDR2 SASEGT.

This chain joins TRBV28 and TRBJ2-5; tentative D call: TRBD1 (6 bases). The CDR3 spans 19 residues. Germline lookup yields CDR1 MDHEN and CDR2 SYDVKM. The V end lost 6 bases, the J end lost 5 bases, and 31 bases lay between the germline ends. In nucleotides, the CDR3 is TGTGCCAGCAGCCCCGCAGCGGTGCGGTTGGCAGGGGCTCAGGAGACCCAGTACTTC. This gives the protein CASSPAAVRLAGAQETQYF. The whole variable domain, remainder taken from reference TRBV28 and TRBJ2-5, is DVKVTQSSRYLVKRTGEKVFLECVQDMDHENMFWYRQDPGLGLRLIYFSYDVKMKEKGDIPEGYSVSREKKERFSLILESASTNQTSMYLCASSPAAVRLAGAQETQYFGPGTRLLVL.

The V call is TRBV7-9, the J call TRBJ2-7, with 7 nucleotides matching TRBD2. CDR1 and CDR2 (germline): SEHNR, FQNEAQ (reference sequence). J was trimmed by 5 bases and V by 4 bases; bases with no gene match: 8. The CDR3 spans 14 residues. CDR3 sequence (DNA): TGTGCCAGCAGCTCCGCGGGGGATACCGACGAGCAGTACTTC. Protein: CASSSAGDTDEQYF. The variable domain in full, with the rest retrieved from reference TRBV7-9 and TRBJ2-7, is DTGVSQNPRHKITKRGQNVTFRCDPISEHNRLYWYRQTLGQGPEFLTYFQNEAQLEKSRLLSDRFSAERPKGSFSTLEIQRTEQGDSAMYLCASSSAGDTDEQYFGPGTRLTVT.

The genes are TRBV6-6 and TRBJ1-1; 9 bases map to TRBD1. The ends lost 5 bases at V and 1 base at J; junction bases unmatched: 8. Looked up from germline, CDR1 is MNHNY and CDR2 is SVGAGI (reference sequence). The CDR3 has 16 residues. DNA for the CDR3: TGTGCCAGCAGTACGGACAGGGGAACGAGGAACACTGAAGCTTTCTTT. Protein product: CASSTDRGTRNTEAFF.

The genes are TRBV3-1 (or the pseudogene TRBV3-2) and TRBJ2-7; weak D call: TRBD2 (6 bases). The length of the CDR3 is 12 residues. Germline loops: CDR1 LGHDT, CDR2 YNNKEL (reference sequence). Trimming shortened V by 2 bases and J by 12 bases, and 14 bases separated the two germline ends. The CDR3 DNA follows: TGTGCCAGCAGCCAAAGGGAGGCGAAGCCGTACTTC. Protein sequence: CASSQREAKPYF.

The DNA for the CDR3 is TGTGCCAGTAGTATGGGACTAGCGGGAGCAGATACGCAGTATTTT. This sequence encodes CASSMGLAGADTQYF. The chain employs TRBV19 and TRBJ2-3; 14 bases match TRBD2. Losses at the gene ends were 3 bases for V and 4 bases for J; bases not matched to a gene: 0. The CDR3 sequence is 15 residues long. Germline V gene lookup returns CDR1 LNHDA and CDR2 SQIVND (reference sequence). Looking up the rest from reference TRBV19 and TRBJ2-3 gives the full variable domain: DGGITQSPKYLFRKEGQNVTLSCEQNLNHDAMYWYRQDPGQGLRLIYYSQIVNDFQKGDIAEGYSVSREKKESFPLTVTSAQKNPTAFYLCASSMGLAGADTQYFGPGTRLTVL.

The DNA of the CDR3 is TGTGCCAGCAGTGCCCGGAGTACTAGCACAGATACGCAGTATTTT. It specifies CASSARSTSTDTQYF. The rearrangement uses TRBV2 and TRBJ2-3; D remains unclear. Looked up from germline, CDR1 is SNHLY and CDR2 is FYNNEI. V was shortened by 4 bases and J by 0 bases, with 11 bases between the two germline ends. This CDR3 has 15 residues.

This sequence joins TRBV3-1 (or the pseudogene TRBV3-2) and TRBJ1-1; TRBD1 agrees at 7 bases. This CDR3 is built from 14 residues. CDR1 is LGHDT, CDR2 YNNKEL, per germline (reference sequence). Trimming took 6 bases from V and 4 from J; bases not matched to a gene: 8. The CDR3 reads CASRGDSSGTEAFF. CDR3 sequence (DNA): TGTGCCAGCAGGGGGGACAGCTCTGGCACTGAAGCTTTCTTT.

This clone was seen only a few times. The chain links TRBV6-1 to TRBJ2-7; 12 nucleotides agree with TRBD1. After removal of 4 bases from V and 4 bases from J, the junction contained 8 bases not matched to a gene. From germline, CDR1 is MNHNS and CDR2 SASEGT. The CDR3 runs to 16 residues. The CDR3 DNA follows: TGTGCCAGCAGTGCCCCGGGACAGGGGGCGAGGTACGAGCAGTACTTC. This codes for CASSAPGQGARYEQYF.

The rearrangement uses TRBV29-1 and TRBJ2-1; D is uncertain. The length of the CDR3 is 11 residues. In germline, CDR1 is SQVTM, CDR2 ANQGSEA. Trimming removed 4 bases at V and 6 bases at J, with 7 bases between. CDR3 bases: TGCAGCGTTGCCTACCTCAATGAGCAGTTCTTC. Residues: CSVAYLNEQFF.

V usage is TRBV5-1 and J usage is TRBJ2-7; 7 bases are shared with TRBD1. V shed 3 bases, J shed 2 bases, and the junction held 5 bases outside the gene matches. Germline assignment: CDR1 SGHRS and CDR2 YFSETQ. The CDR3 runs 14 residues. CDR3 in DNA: TGCGCCAGCAGCTCTAGACAGGGAACCTACGAGCAGTACTTC. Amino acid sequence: CASSSRQGTYEQYF.

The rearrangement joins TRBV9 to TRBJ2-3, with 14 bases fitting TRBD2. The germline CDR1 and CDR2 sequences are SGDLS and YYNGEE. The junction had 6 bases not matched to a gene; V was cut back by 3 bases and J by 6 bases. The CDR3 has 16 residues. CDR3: CASSGGTSGRSDTQYF. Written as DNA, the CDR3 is TGTGCCAGCAGCGGAGGGACTAGCGGGAGATCGGATACGCAGTATTTT.

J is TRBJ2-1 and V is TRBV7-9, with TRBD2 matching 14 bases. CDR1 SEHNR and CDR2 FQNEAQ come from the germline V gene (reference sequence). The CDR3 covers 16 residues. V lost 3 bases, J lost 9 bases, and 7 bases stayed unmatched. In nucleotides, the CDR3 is TGTGCCAGCAGCTTCACCGGGACTAGCGGGAGAGGTGAGCAGTTCTTC. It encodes CASSFTGTSGRGEQFF. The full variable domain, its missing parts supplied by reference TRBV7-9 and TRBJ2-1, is DTGVSQNPRHKITKRGQNVTFRCDPISEHNRLYWYRQTLGQGPEFLTYFQNEAQLEKSRLLSDRFSAERPKGSFSTLEIQRTEQGDSAMYLCASSFTGTSGRGEQFFGPGTRLTVL.

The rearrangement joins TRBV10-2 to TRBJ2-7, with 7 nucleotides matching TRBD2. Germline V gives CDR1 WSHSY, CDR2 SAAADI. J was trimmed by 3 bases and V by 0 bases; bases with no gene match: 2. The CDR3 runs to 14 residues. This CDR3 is CASSESKRGYEQYF. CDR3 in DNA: TGCGCCAGCAGTGAGTCGAAGCGGGGCTACGAGCAGTACTTC.

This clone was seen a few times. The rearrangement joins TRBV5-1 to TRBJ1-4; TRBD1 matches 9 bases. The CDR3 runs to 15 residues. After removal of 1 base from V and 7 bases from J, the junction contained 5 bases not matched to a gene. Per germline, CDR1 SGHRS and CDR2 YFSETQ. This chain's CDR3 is CASSLRQGGGEKLFF. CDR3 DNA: TGCGCCAGCAGCTTGCGACAGGGGGGAGGTGAAAAACTGTTTTTT.

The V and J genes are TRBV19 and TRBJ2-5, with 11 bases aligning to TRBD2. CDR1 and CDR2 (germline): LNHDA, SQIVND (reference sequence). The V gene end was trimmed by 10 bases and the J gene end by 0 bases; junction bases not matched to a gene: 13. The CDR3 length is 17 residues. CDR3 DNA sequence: TGTGCCACCGGCGTCGGACTAGCGGGCCCAAACCAAGAGACCCAGTACTTC. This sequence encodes CATGVGLAGPNQETQYF.